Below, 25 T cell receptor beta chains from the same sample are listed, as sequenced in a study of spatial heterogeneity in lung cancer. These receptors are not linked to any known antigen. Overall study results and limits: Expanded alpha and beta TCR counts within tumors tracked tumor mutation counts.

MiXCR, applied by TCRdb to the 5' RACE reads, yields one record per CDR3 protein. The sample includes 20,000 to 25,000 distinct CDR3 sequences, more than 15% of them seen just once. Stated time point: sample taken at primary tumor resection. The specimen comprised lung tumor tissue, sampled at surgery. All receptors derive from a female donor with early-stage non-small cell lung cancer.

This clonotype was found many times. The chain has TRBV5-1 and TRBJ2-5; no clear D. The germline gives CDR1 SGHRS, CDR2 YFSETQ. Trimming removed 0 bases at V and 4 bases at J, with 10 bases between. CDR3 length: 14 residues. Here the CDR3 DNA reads TGCGCCAGCAGCTTGGGGCAGATCGGAGAGACCCAGTACTTC. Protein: CASSLGQIGETQYF.

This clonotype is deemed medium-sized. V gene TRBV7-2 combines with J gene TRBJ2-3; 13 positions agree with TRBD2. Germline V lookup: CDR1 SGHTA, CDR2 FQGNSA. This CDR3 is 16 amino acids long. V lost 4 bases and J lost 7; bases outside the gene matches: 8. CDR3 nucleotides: TGTGCCAGCAGCTCATTCGGGACTAGCGGGGCATATACGCAGTATTTT. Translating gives CASSSFGTSGAYTQYF.

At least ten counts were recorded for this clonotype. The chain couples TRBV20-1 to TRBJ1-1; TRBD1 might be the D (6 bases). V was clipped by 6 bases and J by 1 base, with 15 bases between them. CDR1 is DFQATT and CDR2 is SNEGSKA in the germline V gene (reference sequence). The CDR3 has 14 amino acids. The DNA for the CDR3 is TGCAGTGCCCTTACGGGGGGCGGGAACACTGAAGCTTTCTTT. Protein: CSALTGGGNTEAFF.

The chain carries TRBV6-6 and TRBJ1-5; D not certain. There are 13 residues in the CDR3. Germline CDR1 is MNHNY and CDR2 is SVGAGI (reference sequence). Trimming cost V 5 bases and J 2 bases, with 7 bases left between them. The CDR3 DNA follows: TGTGCCAGCAGTACGTTGGGCAATCAGCCCCAGCATTTT. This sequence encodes CASSTLGNQPQHF.

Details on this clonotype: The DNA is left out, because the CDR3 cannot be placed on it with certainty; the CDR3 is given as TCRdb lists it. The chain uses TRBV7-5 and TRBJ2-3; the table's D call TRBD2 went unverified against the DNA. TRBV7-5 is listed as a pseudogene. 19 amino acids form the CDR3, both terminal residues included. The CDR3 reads CISVPEAPGLAGYTDTQYF.

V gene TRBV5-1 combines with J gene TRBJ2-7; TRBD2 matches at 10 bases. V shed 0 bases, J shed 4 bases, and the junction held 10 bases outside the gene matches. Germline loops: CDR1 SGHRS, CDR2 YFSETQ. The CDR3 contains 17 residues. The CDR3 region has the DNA TGCGCCAGCAGCTTGGCCACGGCTAGCGGGAGAGTGTACGAGCAGTACTTC. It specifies CASSLATASGRVYEQYF.

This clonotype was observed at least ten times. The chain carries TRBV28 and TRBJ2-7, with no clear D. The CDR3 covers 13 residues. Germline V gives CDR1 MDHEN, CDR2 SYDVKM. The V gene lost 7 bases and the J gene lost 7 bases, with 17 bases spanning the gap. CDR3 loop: CASTQDPFLEQYF. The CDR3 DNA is TGTGCCAGCACCCAAGACCCGTTCCTGGAGCAGTACTTC.

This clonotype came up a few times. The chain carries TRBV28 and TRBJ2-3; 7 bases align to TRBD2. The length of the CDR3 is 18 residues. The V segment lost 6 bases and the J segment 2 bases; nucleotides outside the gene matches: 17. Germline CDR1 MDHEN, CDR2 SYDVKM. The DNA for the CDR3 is TGTGCCAGCAGCTCTAGCAGTGGGGGGGTTGGGTACACAGATACGCAGTATTTT. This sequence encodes CASSSSSGGVGYTDTQYF. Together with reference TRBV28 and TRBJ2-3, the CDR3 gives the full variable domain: DVKVTQSSRYLVKRTGEKVFLECVQDMDHENMFWYRQDPGLGLRLIYFSYDVKMKEKGDIPEGYSVSREKKERFSLILESASTNQTSMYLCASSSSSGGVGYTDTQYFGPGTRLTVL.

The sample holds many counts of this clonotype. DNA of the CDR3: TGTGCCAGTAGTATAGACGCAAGGGCCGCGCCGGGGGAGCTGTTTTTT. Protein: CASSIDARAAPGELFF. This rearrangement joins TRBV19 to TRBJ2-2; D uncertain. The CDR3 extends over 16 amino acids. Germline CDR1 is LNHDA and CDR2 is SQIVND (reference sequence). The V and J ends lost 0 bases and 8 bases respectively, with 16 bases between them.

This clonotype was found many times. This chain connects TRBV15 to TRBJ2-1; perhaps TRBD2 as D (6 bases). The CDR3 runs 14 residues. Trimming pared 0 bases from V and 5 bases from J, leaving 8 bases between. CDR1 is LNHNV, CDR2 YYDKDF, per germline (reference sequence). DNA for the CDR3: TGTGCCACCAGCAGAGATGGGGGGAACAATGAGCAGTTCTTC. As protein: CATSRDGGNNEQFF. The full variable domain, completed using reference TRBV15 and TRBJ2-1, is DAMVIQNPRYQVTQFGKPVTLSCSQTLNHNVMYWYQQKSSQAPKLLFHYYDKDFNNEADTPDNFQSRRPNTSFCFLDIRSPGLGDTAMYLCATSRDGGNNEQFFGPGTRLTVL.

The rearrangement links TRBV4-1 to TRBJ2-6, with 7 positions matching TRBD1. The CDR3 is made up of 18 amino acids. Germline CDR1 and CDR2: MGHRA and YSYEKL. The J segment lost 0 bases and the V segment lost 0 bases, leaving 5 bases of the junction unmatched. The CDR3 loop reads CASSQDLGQLSGANVLTF. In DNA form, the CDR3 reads TGCGCCAGCAGCCAAGATCTGGGACAGCTCTCTGGGGCCAACGTCCTGACTTTC.

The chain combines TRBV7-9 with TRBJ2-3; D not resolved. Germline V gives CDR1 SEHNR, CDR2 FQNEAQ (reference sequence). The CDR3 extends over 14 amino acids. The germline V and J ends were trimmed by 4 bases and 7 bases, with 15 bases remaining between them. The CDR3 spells CASSSSVTPNTQYF. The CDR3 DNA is TGTGCCAGCAGCTCCTCCGTAACACCCAATACGCAGTATTTT.

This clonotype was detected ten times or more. Written as DNA, the CDR3 is TGTGCCAGCAGGGGGGGCGGCAAAAACATTCAGTACTTC. Translated: CASRGGGKNIQYF. The V call is TRBV28, the J call TRBJ2-4; the D gene could be TRBD1 or TRBD2 (6 bases each). From germline, CDR1 is MDHEN and CDR2 SYDVKM. V dropped 6 bases and J dropped 3 bases, with 9 bases sitting between them. This CDR3 spans 13 amino acids.

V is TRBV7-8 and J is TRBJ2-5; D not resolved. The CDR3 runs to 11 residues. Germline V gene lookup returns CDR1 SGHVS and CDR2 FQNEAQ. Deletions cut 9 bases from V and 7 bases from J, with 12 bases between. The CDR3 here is CARERGWTQYF. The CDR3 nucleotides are TGTGCCAGAGAACGAGGTTGGACCCAGTACTTC.

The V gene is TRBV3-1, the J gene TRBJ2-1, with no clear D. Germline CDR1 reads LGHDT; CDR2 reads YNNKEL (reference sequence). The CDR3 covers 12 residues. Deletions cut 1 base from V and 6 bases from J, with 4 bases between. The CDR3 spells CASSQALNEQFF. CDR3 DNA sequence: TGTGCCAGCAGCCAAGCCCTCAATGAGCAGTTCTTC.

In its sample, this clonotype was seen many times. CDR3 bases: TGTGCCAGCGTACTGGGTGGGCCGGGCACCGGGGAGCTGTTTTTT. Translation gives CASVLGGPGTGELFF. This chain links TRBV7-9 with TRBJ2-2; D not resolved. The CDR3 length is 15 residues. The V gene lost 8 bases and the J gene lost 4 bases, with 17 bases spanning the gap. CDR1 and CDR2 (germline): SEHNR, FQNEAQ (reference sequence).

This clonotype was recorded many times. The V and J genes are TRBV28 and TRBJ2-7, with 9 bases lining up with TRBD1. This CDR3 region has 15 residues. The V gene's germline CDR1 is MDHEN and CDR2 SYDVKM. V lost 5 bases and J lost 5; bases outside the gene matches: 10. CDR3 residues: CASSPQTGGVNEQYF. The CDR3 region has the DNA TGTGCCAGCAGTCCCCAGACAGGGGGTGTCAACGAGCAGTACTTC.

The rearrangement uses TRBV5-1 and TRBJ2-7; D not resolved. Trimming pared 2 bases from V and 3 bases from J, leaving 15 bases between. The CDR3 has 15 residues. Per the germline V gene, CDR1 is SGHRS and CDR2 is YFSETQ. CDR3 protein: CASSLQTLASYEQYF. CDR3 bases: TGCGCCAGCAGCTTACAAACGTTGGCCAGCTACGAGCAGTACTTC.

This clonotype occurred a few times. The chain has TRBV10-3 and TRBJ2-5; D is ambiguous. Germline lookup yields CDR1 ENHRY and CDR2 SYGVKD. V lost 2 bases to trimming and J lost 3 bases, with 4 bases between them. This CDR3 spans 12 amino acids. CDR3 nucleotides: TGTGCCATCAGTGAGGTTAAAGAGACCCAGTACTTC. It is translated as CAISEVKETQYF.

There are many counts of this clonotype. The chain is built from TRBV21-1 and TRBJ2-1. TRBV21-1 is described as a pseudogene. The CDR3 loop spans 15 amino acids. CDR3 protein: CASSDTPGRGDEQFF. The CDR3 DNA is TGTGCCAGCAGCGACACCCCAGGCCGTGGAGATGAGCAGTTCTTC.

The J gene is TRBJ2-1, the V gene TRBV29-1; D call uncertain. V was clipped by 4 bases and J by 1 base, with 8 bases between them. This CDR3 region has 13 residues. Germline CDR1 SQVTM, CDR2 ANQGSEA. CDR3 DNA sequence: TGCAGCGTTGCCGCCATTTCCTACAATGAGCAGTTCTTC. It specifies CSVAAISYNEQFF.

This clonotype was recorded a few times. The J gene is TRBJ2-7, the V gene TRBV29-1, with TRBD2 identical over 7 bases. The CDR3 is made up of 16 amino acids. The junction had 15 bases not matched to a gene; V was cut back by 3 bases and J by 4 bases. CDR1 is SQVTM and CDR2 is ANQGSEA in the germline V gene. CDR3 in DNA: TGCAGCGTTGAGATTTCAACTCGCGGGAGTAAATACGAGCAGTACTTC. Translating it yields CSVEISTRGSKYEQYF.

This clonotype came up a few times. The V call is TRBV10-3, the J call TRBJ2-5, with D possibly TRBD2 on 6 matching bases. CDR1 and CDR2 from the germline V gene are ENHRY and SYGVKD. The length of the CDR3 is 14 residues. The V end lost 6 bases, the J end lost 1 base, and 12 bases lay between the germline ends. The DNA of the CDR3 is TGTGCCATCAGACCCGGAGGGGCCCAAGAGACCCAGTACTTC. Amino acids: CAIRPGGAQETQYF.

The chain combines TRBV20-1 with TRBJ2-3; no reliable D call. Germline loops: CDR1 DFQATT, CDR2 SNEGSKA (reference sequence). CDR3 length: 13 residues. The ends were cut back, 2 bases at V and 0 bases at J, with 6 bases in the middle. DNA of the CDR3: TGCAGTGCTAGATACGGGAGCACAGATACGCAGTATTTT. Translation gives CSARYGSTDTQYF.

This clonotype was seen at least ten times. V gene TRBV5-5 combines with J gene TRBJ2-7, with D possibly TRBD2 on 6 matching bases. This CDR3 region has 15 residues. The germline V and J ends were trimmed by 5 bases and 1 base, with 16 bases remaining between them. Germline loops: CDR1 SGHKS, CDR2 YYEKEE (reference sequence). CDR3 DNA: TGTGCCAGCAGTTATTACGGGACTCCTTCCTACGAGCAGTACTTC. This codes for CASSYYGTPSYEQYF.